These 28 T cell receptor beta chains were all obtained from the same sample, sequenced in a study of monozygotic twins with inflammatory bowel disease. One entry per CDR3 protein, without DNA, is what TCRdb gives after re-calling the 5' RACE reads. Its table records 330,000 or so distinct CDR3 sequences. Material for sequencing was blood. These receptors came from a human donor with ulcerative colitis or Crohn's disease, or a healthy co-twin of an affected twin (not recorded which).

This chain uses TRBV5-1 with TRBJ2-3; TCRdb designates TRBD1, a call that cannot be tested without DNA. Germline V CDR1 and CDR2: SGHRS, YFSETQ. CDR3 length: 15 amino acids. Here the CDR3 reads CASSPGWGREDTQYF. Combining the CDR3 with reference TRBV5-1 and TRBJ2-3 gives the whole variable domain KAGVTQTPRYLIKTRGQQVTLSCSPISGHRSVSWYQQTPGQGLQFLFEYFSETQRNKGNFPGRFSGRQFSNSRSEMNVSTLELGDSALYLCASSPGWGREDTQYFGPGTRLTVL.

The J gene is TRBJ2-2, the V gene TRBV20-1; the D call from TCRdb, TRBD1, cannot be confirmed without DNA. This CDR3 has 15 amino acids. CDR1 is DFQATT and CDR2 is SNEGSKA in the germline V gene (reference sequence). The CDR3 loop reads CSAYDRGRNTGELFF.

CDR3 sequence: CSAFLGGAGNQPQHF. V is TRBV20-1 and J is TRBJ1-5; lacking DNA, the TRBD1 call made by TCRdb goes unchecked. The CDR3 has 15 amino acids. Germline V CDR1 and CDR2: DFQATT, SNEGSKA (reference sequence).

The J gene is TRBJ1-6, the V gene TRBV20-1. Germline-derived CDR1 and CDR2 are DFQATT and SNEGSKA (reference sequence). The length of the CDR3 is 14 residues. Here the CDR3 reads CSARDSGSTWPLHF.

The rearrangement joins TRBV7-2 to TRBJ2-2. CDR1 and CDR2 (germline): SGHTA, FQGNSA. This CDR3 region has 12 residues. The CDR3 protein is CASNNEPGELFF.

The J gene is TRBJ2-2, the V gene TRBV11-3. This CDR3 is 15 amino acids long. The germline CDR1 and CDR2 sequences are SGHNT and YENEEA. This CDR3 reads CASSLSMWDTGELFF.

The V and J genes are TRBV5-1 and TRBJ2-7. This CDR3 comprises 14 residues. Germline assignment: CDR1 SGHRS and CDR2 YFSETQ. Here the CDR3 reads CASSLEGSSYEQYF.

V gene TRBV3-1 combines with J gene TRBJ2-5; lacking DNA, the TRBD2 call made by TCRdb goes unchecked. The CDR3 has 14 amino acids. Germline CDR1 and CDR2: LGHDT and YNNKEL (reference sequence). The CDR3 is CASSQSGGRETQYF.

The V call is TRBV20-1, the J call TRBJ1-1; lacking DNA, the TRBD1 call made by TCRdb goes unchecked. CDR3 length: 14 amino acids. The germline CDR1 and CDR2 sequences are DFQATT and SNEGSKA (reference sequence). This chain's CDR3 is CSARGRQPNTEAFF.

The chain joins TRBV4-1 to TRBJ1-4; there is no DNA to check the TCRdb D call of TRBD1. Germline V gives CDR1 MGHRA, CDR2 YSYEKL. The CDR3 runs to 14 residues. CDR3 in amino acids: CASSQRQANEKLFF.

The chain uses TRBV28 and TRBJ2-7; without DNA, the TCRdb call of TRBD2 cannot be checked. CDR1 and CDR2 from the germline V gene are MDHEN and SYDVKM. The CDR3 has 18 amino acids. The CDR3 loop reads CASNPEGGRADVSYEQYF.

The chain couples TRBV10-3 to TRBJ2-3; the TRBD1 assignment by TCRdb is unverifiable without DNA. Germline CDR1 ENHRY, CDR2 SYGVKD. The CDR3 is made up of 18 amino acids. The CDR3 sequence: CAISPSGPLLTSTDTQYF.

This rearrangement joins TRBV7-9 to TRBJ1-2; TCRdb returns TRBD1, unconfirmable since there is no DNA. The length of the CDR3 is 14 residues. Germline V gene sequence: CDR1 SEHNR, CDR2 FQNEAQ (reference sequence). CDR3 residues: CASSLDDSRGDYTF. Using reference TRBV7-9 and TRBJ1-2 for the parts outside the CDR3, the full variable domain is DTGVSQNPRHKITKRGQNVTFRCDPISEHNRLYWYRQTLGQGPEFLTYFQNEAQLEKSRLLSDRFSAERPKGSFSTLEIQRTEQGDSAMYLCASSLDDSRGDYTFGSGTRLTVV.

The chain joins TRBV28 to TRBJ2-1. This CDR3 has 14 amino acids. Germline V lookup: CDR1 MDHEN, CDR2 SYDVKM. The CDR3 reads CASSFGSSYNEQFF. Together with reference TRBV28 and TRBJ2-1, the CDR3 gives the full variable domain: DVKVTQSSRYLVKRTGEKVFLECVQDMDHENMFWYRQDPGLGLRLIYFSYDVKMKEKGDIPEGYSVSREKKERFSLILESASTNQTSMYLCASSFGSSYNEQFFGPGTRLTVL.

The CDR3 spells CASSLLNTEAFF. The J gene is TRBJ1-1, the V gene TRBV28. From germline, CDR1 is MDHEN and CDR2 SYDVKM. The CDR3 runs to 12 residues.

The chain is built from TRBV28 and TRBJ2-3; with no DNA, the TCRdb D assignment of TRBD2 cannot be verified. The CDR3 spans 12 residues. CDR1 is MDHEN, CDR2 SYDVKM, per germline. CDR3 residues: CASSQLAGTQYF.

The chain recombines TRBV12-3 or TRBV12-4 with TRBJ2-2; the D gene TCRdb calls, TRBD1, cannot be checked with no DNA. The CDR3 has 13 amino acids. CDR3 region: CASRRTGTGELFF.

This chain connects TRBV5-1 to TRBJ2-3; TCRdb's D call of TRBD2 is untestable without DNA. This CDR3 region has 17 residues. From germline, CDR1 is SGHRS and CDR2 YFSETQ. The CDR3: CASSGTGAGASTDTQYF. The whole variable domain, remainder taken from reference TRBV5-1 and TRBJ2-3, is KAGVTQTPRYLIKTRGQQVTLSCSPISGHRSVSWYQQTPGQGLQFLFEYFSETQRNKGNFPGRFSGRQFSNSRSEMNVSTLELGDSALYLCASSGTGAGASTDTQYFGPGTRLTVL.

CDR3 amino acids: CASSPGGAWGDTQYF. The genes are TRBV18 and TRBJ2-3; checking the TCRdb D call of TRBD1 is not possible without DNA. Germline CDR1 and CDR2: KGHSH and LQKENI. The CDR3 loop spans 15 amino acids.

The rearrangement links TRBV5-1 to TRBJ2-1; as DNA is missing, the TRBD1 call by TCRdb cannot be tested. In germline, CDR1 is SGHRS, CDR2 YFSETQ. This CDR3 is built from 14 residues. CDR3 region: CASSLGGDGNEQFF.

The chain employs TRBV12-3 or TRBV12-4 and TRBJ1-2; TCRdb selects TRBD1, and the lack of DNA leaves this call unchecked. The CDR3 loop spans 15 amino acids. CDR3 amino acids: CASSATGTGGYGYTF.

The genes are TRBV12-3 or TRBV12-4 and TRBJ1-4. The CDR3 totals 13 residues. The CDR3 sequence is CASRGEREEKLFF.

The rearrangement links TRBV5-1 to TRBJ2-7; TCRdb selects TRBD2, and the lack of DNA leaves this call unchecked. This CDR3 contains 14 residues. The V gene's germline CDR1 is SGHRS and CDR2 YFSETQ. The CDR3 sequence is CASSFSGDSYEQYF.

The chain couples TRBV4-1 to TRBJ1-4. CDR1 and CDR2 (germline): MGHRA, YSYEKL. The CDR3 sequence is 15 residues long. The chain's CDR3 is CASSQAQDQNEKLFF.

J is TRBJ2-2 and V is TRBV15; TCRdb indicates TRBD2, and absent DNA this call remains unverified. Germline-derived CDR1 and CDR2 are LNHNV and YYDKDF (reference sequence). CDR3 length: 18 amino acids. The CDR3 sequence is CATSRDGVAGGQSGELFF.

The genes are TRBV20-1 and TRBJ2-3; TCRdb's assignment of TRBD1 cannot be checked, as there is no DNA. The CDR3 runs to 15 residues. From germline, CDR1 is DFQATT and CDR2 SNEGSKA (reference sequence). CDR3 protein: CSAPLVGGSGDTQYF.

This sequence joins TRBV30 and TRBJ1-1; TCRdb reports TRBD1, a call that lacks DNA to check it against. This CDR3 has 13 amino acids. Per germline, CDR1 GTSNPN and CDR2 SVGIG (reference sequence). The CDR3 spells CAWRGDRNTEAFF.

CDR3 region: CASSQPETRVGTQYF. The chain has TRBV5-1 and TRBJ2-5; the D call of TRBD1 rests on TCRdb alone, since no DNA is present to check it. Germline values: CDR1 SGHRS, CDR2 YFSETQ. The CDR3 runs 15 residues.